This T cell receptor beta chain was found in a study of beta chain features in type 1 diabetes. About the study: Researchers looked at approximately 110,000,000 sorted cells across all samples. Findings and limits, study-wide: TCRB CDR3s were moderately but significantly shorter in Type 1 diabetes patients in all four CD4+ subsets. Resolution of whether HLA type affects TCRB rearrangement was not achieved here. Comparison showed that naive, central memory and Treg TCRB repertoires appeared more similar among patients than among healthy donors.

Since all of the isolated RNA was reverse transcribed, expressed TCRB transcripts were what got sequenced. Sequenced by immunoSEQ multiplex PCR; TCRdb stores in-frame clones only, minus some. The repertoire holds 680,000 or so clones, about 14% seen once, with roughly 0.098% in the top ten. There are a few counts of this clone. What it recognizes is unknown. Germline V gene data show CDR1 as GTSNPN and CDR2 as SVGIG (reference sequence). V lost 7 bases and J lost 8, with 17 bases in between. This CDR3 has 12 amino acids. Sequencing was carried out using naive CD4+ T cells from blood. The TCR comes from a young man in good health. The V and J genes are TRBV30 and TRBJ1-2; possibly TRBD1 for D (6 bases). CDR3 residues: CASVSGAEGYTF. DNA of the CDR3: TGTGCCTCAGTATCAGGGGCAGAGGGCTACACCTTC.